The TCR beta chain described here comes from a study of blood T cell repertoires in COVID-19 (dated by TCRdb to the early 2020s). For the study in its entirety: Collaborator samples came from the United States, Italy and Spain and covered acute and convalescent phases of COVID-19. The prospective study material was composed of cDNA or gDNA derived from T cells, B-cell-depleted T cells, or PBMCs. Subjects who had been exposed to COVID-19, were actively infected with it, or had recovered from it provided the deeply sampled blood TCRbeta repertoires that made up the dataset. The repertoires were released in a freely available public database intended as a resource for research on the immune response to SARS-CoV-2. The samples were drawn from the first 160 participants of the ongoing ImmuneRACE study and from 1,200 or so subjects provided by 6 global collaborators. A de-identified subject ID, COVID-19 status, age in years and sex were almost always included in the sample metadata. Where available, HLA class I and class II types were obtained from metadata supplied by the sample provider rather than from assay-based typing. The study at large found these results: How much clinical and demographic metadata was included differed by source and by participant, and the metadata was provided uncurated.

This clone was detected only once. There is no known antigen for this receptor. Qualities for individual bases were not recorded, and no much larger clone is one base off. The collaborating institutions used their own protocols to collect whole blood in K2EDTA tubes. For TCRbeta analysis, collaborator samples were shipped as frozen whole blood, as isolated PBMCs, or as DNA extracted from either sample type. TCRbeta CDR3 regions were amplified from genomic DNA using the immunoSEQ Assay, a bias-controlled multiplex PCR. In the paper's pipeline: Nucleated cell counts per sample were estimated from amplification of reference gene primers within the assay. Sequence reads were collapsed and filtered to measure the absolute abundance of every unique TCRbeta CDR3 rearrangement. For each sample, productive Simpson clonality was calculated as the square root of Simpson's diversity index across productive rearrangements. TCRdb's version of the immuneACCESS table is confined to in-frame rearrangements and falls short of the full clone set. An unresolved V gene accounts for under half of the shortfall where checked; the remainder is of unknown origin. From that table come the V and J calls and clone size; the DNA was used to work out D and trimming. The sample table records a few hundred thousand clones; less than 85% of these occur just once. The top ten clones comprise about 3.6% of the sample.

The sequenced sample was peripheral blood. This receptor was taken from a woman between 18 and 30 years old with acute or convalescent COVID-19.

The DNA sequence is as follows: TGCGCCAGCAGGTTGACAGCTTATACATCCTCTCTGGGAAACACCATATATTTT. This sequence encodes CASRLTAYTSSLGNTIYF. Recombination linked TRBV5-1 to TRBJ1-3; TRBD1 might be the D gene, on 5 matching bases. The CDR3, cysteine through phenylalanine, is 18 amino acids long. The kept DNA is CDR3 alone, 54 bases in frame from the first base. V is shortened by 5 bases, J by 4 bases, and the region joining them spans 25 bases. CDR1 and CDR2 are read off the germline V gene as SGHRS and YFSETQ. The full variable domain, with segments outside the CDR3 supplied by the reference TRBV5-1 and TRBJ1-3 proteins, appears as KAGVTQTPRYLIKTRGQQVTLSCSPISGHRSVSWYQQTPGQGLQFLFEYFSETQRNKGNFPGRFSGRQFSNSRSEMNVSTLELGDSALYLCASRLTAYTSSLGNTIYFGEGSWLTVV.